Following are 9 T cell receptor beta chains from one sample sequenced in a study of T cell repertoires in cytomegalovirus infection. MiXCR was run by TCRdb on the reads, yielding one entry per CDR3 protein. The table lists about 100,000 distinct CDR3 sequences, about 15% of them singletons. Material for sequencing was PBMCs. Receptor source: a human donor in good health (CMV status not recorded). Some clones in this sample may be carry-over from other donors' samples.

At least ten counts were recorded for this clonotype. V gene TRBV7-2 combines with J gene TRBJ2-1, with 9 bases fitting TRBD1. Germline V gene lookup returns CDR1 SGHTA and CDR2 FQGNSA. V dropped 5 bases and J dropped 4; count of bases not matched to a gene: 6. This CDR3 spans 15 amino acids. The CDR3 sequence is CASSPLTGGYNEQFF. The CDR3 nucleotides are TGTGCCAGCAGCCCACTGACAGGGGGTTACAATGAGCAGTTCTTC.

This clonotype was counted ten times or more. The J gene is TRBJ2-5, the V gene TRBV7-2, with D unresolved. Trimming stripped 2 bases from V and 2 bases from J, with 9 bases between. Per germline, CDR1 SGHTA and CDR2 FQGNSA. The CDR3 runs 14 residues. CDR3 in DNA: TGTGCCAGCAGCTTAAACGCAGGACAAGAGACCCAGTACTTC. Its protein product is CASSLNAGQETQYF. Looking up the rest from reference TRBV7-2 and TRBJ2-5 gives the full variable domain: GAGVSQSPSNKVTEKGKDVELRCDPISGHTALYWYRQSLGQGLEFLIYFQGNSAPDKSGLPSDRFSAERTGGSVSTLTIQRTQQEDSAVYLCASSLNAGQETQYFGPGTRLLVL.

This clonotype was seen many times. CDR3 protein: CACGEGQGNEKLFF. The DNA of the CDR3 is TGTGCCTGCGGTGAGGGACAGGGGAATGAAAAACTGTTTTTT. The chain uses TRBV7-2 and TRBJ1-4; 10 nucleotides agree with TRBD1. The length of the CDR3 is 14 residues. Per the germline V gene, CDR1 is SGHTA and CDR2 is FQGNSA. Trimming took 11 bases from V and 5 from J; bases not matched to a gene: 8.

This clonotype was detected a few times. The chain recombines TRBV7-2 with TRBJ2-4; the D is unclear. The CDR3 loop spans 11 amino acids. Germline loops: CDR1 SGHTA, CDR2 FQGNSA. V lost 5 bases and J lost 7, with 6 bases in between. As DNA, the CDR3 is TGTGCCAGCAGCCTATTCAACATTCAGTACTTC. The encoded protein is CASSLFNIQYF.

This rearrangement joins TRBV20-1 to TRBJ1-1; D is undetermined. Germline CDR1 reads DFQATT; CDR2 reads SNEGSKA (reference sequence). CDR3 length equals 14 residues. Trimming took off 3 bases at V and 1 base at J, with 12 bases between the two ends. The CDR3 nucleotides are TGCAGTGCTAGGCTCCGACGCTCGAACACTGAAGCTTTCTTT. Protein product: CSARLRRSNTEAFF.

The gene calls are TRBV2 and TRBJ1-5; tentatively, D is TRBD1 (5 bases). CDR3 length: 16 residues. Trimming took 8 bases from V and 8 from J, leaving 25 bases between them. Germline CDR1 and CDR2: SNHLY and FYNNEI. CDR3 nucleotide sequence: TGTGCCAGCGAGGGACGCCTAACAGGCGAAAATAAGCCCCAGCATTTT. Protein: CASEGRLTGENKPQHF.

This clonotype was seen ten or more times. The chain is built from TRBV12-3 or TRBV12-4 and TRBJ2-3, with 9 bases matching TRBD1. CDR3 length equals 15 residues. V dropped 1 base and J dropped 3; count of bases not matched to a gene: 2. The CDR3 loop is CASSLGGTGTDTQYF. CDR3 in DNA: TGTGCCAGCAGTTTAGGGGGGACAGGGACAGATACGCAGTATTTT.

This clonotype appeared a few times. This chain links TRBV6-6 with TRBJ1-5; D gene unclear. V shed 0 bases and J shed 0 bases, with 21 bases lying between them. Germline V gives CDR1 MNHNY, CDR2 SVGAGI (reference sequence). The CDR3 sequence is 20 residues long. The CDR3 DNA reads TGTGCCAGCAGTTACTCGACGGCGCCTTCGACGTCGGGTAGCAATCAGCCCCAGCATTTT. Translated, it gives CASSYSTAPSTSGSNQPQHF.

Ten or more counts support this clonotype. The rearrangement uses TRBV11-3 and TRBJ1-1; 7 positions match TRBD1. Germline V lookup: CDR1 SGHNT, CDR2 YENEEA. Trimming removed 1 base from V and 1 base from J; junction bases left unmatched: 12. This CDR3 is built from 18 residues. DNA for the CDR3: TGTGCCAGCAGCTTAGGGGGGATTACAGGGGATGAGAACACTGAAGCTTTCTTT. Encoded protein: CASSLGGITGDENTEAFF. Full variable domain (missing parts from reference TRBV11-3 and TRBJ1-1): EAGVVQSPRYKIIEKKQPVAFWCNPISGHNTLYWYLQNLGQGPELLIRYENEEAVDDSQLPKDRFSAERLKGVDSTLKIQPAELGDSAVYLCASSLGGITGDENTEAFFGQGTRLTVV.